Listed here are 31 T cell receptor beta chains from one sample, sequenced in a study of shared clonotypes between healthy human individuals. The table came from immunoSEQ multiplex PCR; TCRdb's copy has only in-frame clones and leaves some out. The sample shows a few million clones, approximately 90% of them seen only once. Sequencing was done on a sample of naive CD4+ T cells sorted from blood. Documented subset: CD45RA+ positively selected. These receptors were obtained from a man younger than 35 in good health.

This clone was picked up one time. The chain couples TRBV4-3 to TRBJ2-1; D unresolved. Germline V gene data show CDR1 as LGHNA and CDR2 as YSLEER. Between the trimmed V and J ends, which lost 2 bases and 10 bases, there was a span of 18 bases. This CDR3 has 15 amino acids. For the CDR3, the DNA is TGCGCCAGCAGCCAAACTTCCAGCGCCTGGCGGGAGCAGTTCTTC. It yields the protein CASSQTSSAWREQFF.

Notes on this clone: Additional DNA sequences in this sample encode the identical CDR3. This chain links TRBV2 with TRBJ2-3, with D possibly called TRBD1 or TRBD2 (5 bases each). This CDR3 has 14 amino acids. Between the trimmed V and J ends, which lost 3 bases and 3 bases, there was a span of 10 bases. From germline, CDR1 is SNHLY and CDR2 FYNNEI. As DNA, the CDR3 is TGTGCCAGCAGTGACCAGGGAGCTACAGATACGCAGTATTTT. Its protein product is CASSDQGATDTQYF.

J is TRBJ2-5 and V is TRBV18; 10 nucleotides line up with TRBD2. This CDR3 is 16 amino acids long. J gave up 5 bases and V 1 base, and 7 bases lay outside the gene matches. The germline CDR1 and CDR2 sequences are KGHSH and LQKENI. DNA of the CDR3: TGTGCCAGCTCACCACTAGCGGGAGGTTCGGGGGAGACCCAGTACTTC. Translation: CASSPLAGGSGETQYF.

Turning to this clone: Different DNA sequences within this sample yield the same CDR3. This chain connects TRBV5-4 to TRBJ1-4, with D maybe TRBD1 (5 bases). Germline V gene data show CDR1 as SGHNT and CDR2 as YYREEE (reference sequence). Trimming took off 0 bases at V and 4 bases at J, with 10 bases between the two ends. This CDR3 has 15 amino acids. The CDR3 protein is CASSLGDRGNEKLFF. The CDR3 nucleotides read TGTGCCAGCAGCTTGGGGGACCGGGGTAATGAAAAACTGTTTTTT.

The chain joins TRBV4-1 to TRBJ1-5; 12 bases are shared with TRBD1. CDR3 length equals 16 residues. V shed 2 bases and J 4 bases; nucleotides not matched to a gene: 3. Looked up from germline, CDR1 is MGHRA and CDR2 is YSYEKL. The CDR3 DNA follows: TGCGCCAGCAGCCAAATGGGACAGGGGGCAAATCAGCCCCAGCATTTT. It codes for CASSQMGQGANQPQHF.

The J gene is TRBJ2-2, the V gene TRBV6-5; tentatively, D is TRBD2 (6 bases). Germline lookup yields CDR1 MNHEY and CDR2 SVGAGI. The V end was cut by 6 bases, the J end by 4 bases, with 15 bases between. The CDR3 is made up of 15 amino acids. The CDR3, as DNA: TGTGCCAGCAGGCCGCCGGGACTTAGCACCGGGGAGCTGTTTTTT. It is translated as CASRPPGLSTGELFF.

The CDR3 sequence is CASSGGSTSSYNSPLHF. In DNA, the CDR3 is TGTGCCAGCAGTGGGGGTTCTACCAGCTCCTATAATTCACCCCTCCACTTT. The chain uses TRBV25-1 and TRBJ1-6; no firm D call. The CDR3 length is 17 residues. Germline V gene sequence: CDR1 MGHDK, CDR2 SYGVNS. Trimming removed 4 bases from V and 0 bases from J, with 13 bases in between.

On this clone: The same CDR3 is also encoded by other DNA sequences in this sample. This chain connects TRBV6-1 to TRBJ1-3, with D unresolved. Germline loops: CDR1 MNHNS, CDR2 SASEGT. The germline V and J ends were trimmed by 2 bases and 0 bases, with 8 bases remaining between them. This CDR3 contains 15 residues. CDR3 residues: CASSENTYSGNTIYF. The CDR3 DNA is TGTGCCAGCAGTGAAAATACCTACTCTGGAAACACCATATATTTT.

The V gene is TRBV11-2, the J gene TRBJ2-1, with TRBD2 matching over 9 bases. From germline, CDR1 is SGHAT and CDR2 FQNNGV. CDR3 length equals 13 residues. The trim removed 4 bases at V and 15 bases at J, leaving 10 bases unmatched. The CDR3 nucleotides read TGTGCCAGCAGCTCCCAGGGACTAGCCCTATCGTTCTTC. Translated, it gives CASSSQGLALSFF.

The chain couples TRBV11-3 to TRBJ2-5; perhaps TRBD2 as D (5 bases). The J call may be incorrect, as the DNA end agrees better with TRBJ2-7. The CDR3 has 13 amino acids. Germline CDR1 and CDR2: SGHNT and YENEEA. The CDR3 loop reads CASSLDEGYEQYF. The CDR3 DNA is TGTGCCAGCAGCTTAGACGAGGGCTACGAGCAGTACTTC.

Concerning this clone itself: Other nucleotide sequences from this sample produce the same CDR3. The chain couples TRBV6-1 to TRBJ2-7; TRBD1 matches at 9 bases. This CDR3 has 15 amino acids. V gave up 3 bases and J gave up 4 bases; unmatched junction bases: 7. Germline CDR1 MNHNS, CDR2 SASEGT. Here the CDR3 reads CASSDPGQGVYEQYF. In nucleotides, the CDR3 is TGTGCCAGCAGTGACCCGGGACAGGGTGTGTACGAGCAGTACTTC.

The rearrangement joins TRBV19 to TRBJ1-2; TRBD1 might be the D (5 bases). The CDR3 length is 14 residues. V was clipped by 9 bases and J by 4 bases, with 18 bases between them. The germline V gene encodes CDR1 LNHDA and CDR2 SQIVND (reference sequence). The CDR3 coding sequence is TGTGCCAGAGCCATCCAGGGTTTCCTCTATGGCTACACCTTC. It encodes CARAIQGFLYGYTF. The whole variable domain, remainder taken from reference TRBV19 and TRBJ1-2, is DGGITQSPKYLFRKEGQNVTLSCEQNLNHDAMYWYRQDPGQGLRLIYYSQIVNDFQKGDIAEGYSVSREKKESFPLTVTSAQKNPTAFYLCARAIQGFLYGYTFGSGTRLTVV.

The CDR3 loop is CASSQDWLDGYTF. The CDR3, as DNA: TGTGCCAGCAGCCAAGATTGGTTGGATGGCTACACCTTC. The V and J genes are TRBV4-2 and TRBJ1-2; the D is unclear. Germline V gene sequence: CDR1 LGHNA, CDR2 YNFKEQ. The CDR3 totals 13 residues. V dropped 0 bases and J dropped 6 bases, with 8 bases sitting between them.

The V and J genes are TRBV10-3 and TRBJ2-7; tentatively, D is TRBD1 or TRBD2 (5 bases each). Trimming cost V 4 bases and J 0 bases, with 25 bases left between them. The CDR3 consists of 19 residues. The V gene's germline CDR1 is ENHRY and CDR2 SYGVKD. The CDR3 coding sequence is TGTGCCATCAGTGGGCGAACAGGTGTATGGGAGTCGTCCTCCTACGAGCAGTACTTC. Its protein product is CAISGRTGVWESSSYEQYF.

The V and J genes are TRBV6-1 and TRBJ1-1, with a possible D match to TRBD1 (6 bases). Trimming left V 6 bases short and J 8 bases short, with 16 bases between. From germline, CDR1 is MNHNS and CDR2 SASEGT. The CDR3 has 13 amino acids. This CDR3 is CASSDTGKKEAFF. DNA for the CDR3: TGTGCCAGCAGCGATACAGGGAAAAAGGAAGCTTTCTTT.

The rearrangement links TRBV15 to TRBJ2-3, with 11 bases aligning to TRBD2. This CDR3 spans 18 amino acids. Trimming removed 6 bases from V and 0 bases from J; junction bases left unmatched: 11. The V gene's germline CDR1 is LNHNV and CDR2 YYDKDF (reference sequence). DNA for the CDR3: TGTGCCACCAGACCTAGCCTAGCGGGAGGCGGGAGCACAGATACGCAGTATTTT. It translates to CATRPSLAGGGSTDTQYF.

CDR3 DNA: TGTGCCATCAGTGAGGTTCGCTCAGGACCATATGCTAACTATGGCTACACCTTC. Amino acids: CAISEVRSGPYANYGYTF. The chain links TRBV10-3 to TRBJ1-2; unclear D gene. CDR3 size: 18 residues. The V end was cut by 2 bases, the J end by 0 bases, with 19 bases between. The germline V gene has CDR1 ENHRY and CDR2 SYGVKD.

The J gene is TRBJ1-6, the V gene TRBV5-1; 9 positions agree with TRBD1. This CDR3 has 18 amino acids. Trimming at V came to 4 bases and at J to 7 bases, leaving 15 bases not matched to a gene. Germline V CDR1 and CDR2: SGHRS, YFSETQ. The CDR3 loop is CASSRDGTGRLGNSPLHF. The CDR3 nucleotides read TGCGCCAGCAGCCGGGACGGGACAGGGCGACTTGGCAATTCACCCCTCCACTTT.

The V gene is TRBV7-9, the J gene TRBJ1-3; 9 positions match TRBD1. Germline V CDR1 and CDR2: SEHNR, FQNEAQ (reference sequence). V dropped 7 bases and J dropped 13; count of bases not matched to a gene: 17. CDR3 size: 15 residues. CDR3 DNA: TGTGCCAGCAACTACAACCGGGACAGGGTACAGTCTATATATTTT. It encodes CASNYNRDRVQSIYF.

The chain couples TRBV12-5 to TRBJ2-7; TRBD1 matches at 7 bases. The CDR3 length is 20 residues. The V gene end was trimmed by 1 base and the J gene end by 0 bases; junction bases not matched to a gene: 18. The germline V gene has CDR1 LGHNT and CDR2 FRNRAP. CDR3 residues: CASGLGQGFKTLTNSYEQYF. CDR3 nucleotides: TGTGCTAGTGGTTTGGGACAGGGTTTCAAAACTTTGACCAACTCCTACGAGCAGTACTTC.

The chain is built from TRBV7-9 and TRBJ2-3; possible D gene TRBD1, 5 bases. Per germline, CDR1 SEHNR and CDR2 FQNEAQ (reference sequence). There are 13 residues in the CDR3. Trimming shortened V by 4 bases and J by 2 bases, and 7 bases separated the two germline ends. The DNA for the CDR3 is TGTGCCAGCAGCTGGGGCCCCACAGATACGCAGTATTTT. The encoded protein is CASSWGPTDTQYF.

CDR3: CASSYPLSAFF. CDR3 sequence (DNA): TGTGCCAGCAGTTACCCCCTCTCCGCTTTCTTT. This chain joins TRBV6-5 and TRBJ1-1; D remains unclear. Germline V lookup: CDR1 MNHEY, CDR2 SVGAGI. Trimming stripped 2 bases from V and 11 bases from J, with 9 bases between. The CDR3 loop spans 11 amino acids.

CDR3 in DNA: TGTGCCAGCAGCTCGGGACTAGCTGAGAAGCAGTTCTTC. Translation: CASSSGLAEKQFF. The J gene is TRBJ2-1, the V gene TRBV7-2; 9 bases map to TRBD2. The germline V gene encodes CDR1 SGHTA and CDR2 FQGNSA. V shed 4 bases, J shed 11 bases, and the junction held 6 bases outside the gene matches. The CDR3 length is 13 residues.

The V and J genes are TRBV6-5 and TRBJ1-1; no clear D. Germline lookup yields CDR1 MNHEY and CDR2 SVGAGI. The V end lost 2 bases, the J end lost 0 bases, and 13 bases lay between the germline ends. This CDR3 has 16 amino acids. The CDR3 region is CASSYPPLPMNTEAFF. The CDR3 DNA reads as TGTGCCAGCAGTTACCCTCCTTTGCCAATGAACACTGAAGCTTTCTTT.

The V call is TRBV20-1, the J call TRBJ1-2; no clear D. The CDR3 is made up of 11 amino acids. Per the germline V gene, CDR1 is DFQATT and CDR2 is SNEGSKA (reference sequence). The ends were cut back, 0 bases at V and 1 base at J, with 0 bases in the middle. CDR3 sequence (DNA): TGCAGTGCTAGAGATAACTATGGCTACACCTTC. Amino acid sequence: CSARDNYGYTF.

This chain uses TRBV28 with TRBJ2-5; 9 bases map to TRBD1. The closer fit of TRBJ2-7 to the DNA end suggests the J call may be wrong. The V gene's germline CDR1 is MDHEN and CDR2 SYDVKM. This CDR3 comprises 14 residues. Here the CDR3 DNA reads TGTGCCAGCAGTATGAGGACAGGGGCCTACGAGCAGTACTTC. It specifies CASSMRTGAYEQYF.

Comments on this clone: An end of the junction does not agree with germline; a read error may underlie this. The CDR3 reads CASGDRGSQPQHF. The CDR3 nucleotides read TGTGCCAGCGGTGACAGGGGATCTCAGCCCCAGCATTTT. The chain carries TRBV6-1 and TRBJ1-5; 8 positions match TRBD1. The germline V gene encodes CDR1 MNHNS and CDR2 SASEGT. The CDR3 has 13 amino acids.

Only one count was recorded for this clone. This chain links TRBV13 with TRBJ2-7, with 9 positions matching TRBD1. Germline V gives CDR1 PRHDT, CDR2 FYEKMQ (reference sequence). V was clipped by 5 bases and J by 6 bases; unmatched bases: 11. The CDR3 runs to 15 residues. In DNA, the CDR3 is TGTGCCAGCAGCGGGAGACAGGGGGTTTCGGGCGAGCAGTACTTC. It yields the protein CASSGRQGVSGEQYF.

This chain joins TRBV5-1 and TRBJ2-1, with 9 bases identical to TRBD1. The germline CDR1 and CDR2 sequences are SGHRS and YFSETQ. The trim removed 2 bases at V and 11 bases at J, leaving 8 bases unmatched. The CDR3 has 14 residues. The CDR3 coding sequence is TGCGCCAGCAGCTTTCTCCCGGGACAGGGAAAGCAGTTCTTC. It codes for CASSFLPGQGKQFF. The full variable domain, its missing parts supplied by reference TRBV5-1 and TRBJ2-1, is KAGVTQTPRYLIKTRGQQVTLSCSPISGHRSVSWYQQTPGQGLQFLFEYFSETQRNKGNFPGRFSGRQFSNSRSEMNVSTLELGDSALYLCASSFLPGQGKQFFGPGTRLTVL.

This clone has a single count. CDR3 region: CASSPFLAGGPGTQYF. CDR3 DNA sequence: TGTGCCAGCAGTCCTTTCCTAGCGGGGGGGCCCGGGACCCAGTACTTC. The chain links TRBV6-6 to TRBJ2-5; the match to TRBD2 covers 12 bases. Germline CDR1 MNHNY, CDR2 SVGAGI (reference sequence). The CDR3 has 16 residues. V dropped 5 bases and J dropped 7; count of bases not matched to a gene: 11.

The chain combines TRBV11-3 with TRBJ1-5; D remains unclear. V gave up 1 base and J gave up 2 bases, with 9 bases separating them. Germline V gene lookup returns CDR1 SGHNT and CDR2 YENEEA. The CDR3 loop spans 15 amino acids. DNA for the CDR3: TGTGCCAGCAGCTTAGGTACAGTACGCAATCAGCCCCAGCATTTT. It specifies CASSLGTVRNQPQHF.